This T cell receptor beta chain was profiled in a study of blood T cells in healthy people across ages. Through a sample-barcoded 5' primer and a J-beta primer mix, a second PCR was run for roughly 6 to 11 cycles. Each CDR3 protein gets one entry after TCRdb re-called the 5' RACE reads with MiXCR. The data show 850,000 or so distinct CDR3 sequences, more than 25% seen once. This clonotype was found many times. The CDR3 sequence is 15 residues long. V was trimmed by 7 bases and J by 3 bases, leaving 17 bases between them. Germline V gives CDR1 MDHEN, CDR2 SYDVKM. This chain uses TRBV28 with TRBJ2-3; D not certain. Specimen: blood. The clonotype originates from a woman at least 80 years old in good health. CDR3 amino acids: CASTPGRIGTDTQYF. CDR3 nucleotides: TGTGCCAGCACCCCCGGTAGGATAGGGACAGATACGCAGTATTTT.